These 32 T cell receptor beta chains were sequenced from one sample in a study of cytomegalovirus exposure and HLA in healthy donors (dated by TCRdb to the late 2010s). Receptor amplification or capture employed the immunoSEQ multiplex PCR assay. The multiplex PCR relied on a mix of 60 forward primers for TCR Vbeta segments and 13 reverse primers for TCR Jbeta segments. Held by TCRdb, this immuneACCESS table contains in-frame sequences only and omits some clones. Under half of the omission traces to an unresolved V gene where checked; the cause of the rest is unknown. Recorded for this sample are some 120,000 clones; under 20% of them occurred a single time. The ten largest make up about 3% of the sample. Source material: PBMCs. These receptors were taken from a female donor in good health and CMV-seropositive.

The chain employs TRBV6-5 and TRBJ1-1; 7 bases line up with TRBD1. With V trimmed by 6 bases and J by 6 bases, 13 bases remained unmatched. There are 15 residues in the CDR3. Germline lookup yields CDR1 MNHEY and CDR2 SVGAGI. The CDR3 bases are TGTGCCAGCAGGACACTGACAGGGAGTTGGGCTGAAGCTTTCTTT. It encodes CASRTLTGSWAEAFF.

This chain connects TRBV7-9 to TRBJ2-7; no reliable D call. Per the germline V gene, CDR1 is SEHNR and CDR2 is FQNEAQ (reference sequence). With 0 bases removed from V and 0 bases from J, the gap between germline ends came to 12 bases. This CDR3 contains 16 residues. The CDR3 DNA reads as TGTGCCAGCAGCTTAGCCCCCGGGTCCTACTCCTACGAGCAGTACTTC. Amino acids: CASSLAPGSYSYEQYF.

This clone was seen a handful of times. V gene TRBV11-2 combines with J gene TRBJ2-7, with TRBD1 identical over 7 bases. The V gene end was trimmed by 4 bases and the J gene end by 4 bases; junction bases not matched to a gene: 10. Per germline, CDR1 SGHAT and CDR2 FQNNGV. The CDR3 loop spans 15 amino acids. The CDR3 DNA sequence: TGTGCCAGCAGCTATACCCCGGGACAGACATACGAGCAGTACTTC. It translates to CASSYTPGQTYEQYF.

This clone was seen only once. The chain carries TRBV29-1 and TRBJ2-1; D ambiguous. This CDR3 contains 14 residues. Per germline, CDR1 SQVTM and CDR2 ANQGSEA. V lost 4 bases and J 0 bases, leaving 10 bases between the germline ends. The CDR3 DNA sequence: TGCAGCGTTGGCGCGGTCCGCTCCTACAATGAGCAGTTCTTC. Translating it yields CSVGAVRSYNEQFF.

The CDR3 DNA follows: TGTGCCAGTACCCTAGGACAGGGGGCGCTTAGTGAGCAGTTCTTC. Its protein is CASTLGQGALSEQFF. The gene calls are TRBV19 and TRBJ2-1, with 11 bases lining up with TRBD1. This CDR3 region has 15 residues. CDR1 is LNHDA, CDR2 SQIVND, per germline (reference sequence). V gave up 7 bases and J gave up 9 bases; unmatched junction bases: 11.

The chain recombines TRBV11-3 with TRBJ2-1, with a weak D call TRBD2 (5 bases). In germline, CDR1 is SGHNT, CDR2 YENEEA. Trimming shortened V by 0 bases and J by 8 bases, and 14 bases separated the two germline ends. This CDR3 contains 15 residues. The DNA for the CDR3 is TGTGCCAGCAGCTTAGATCGAGGACTTCTCGATGAGCAGTTCTTC. Encoded protein: CASSLDRGLLDEQFF.

J is TRBJ2-3 and V is TRBV7-3; possibly TRBD1 for D (6 bases). The CDR3 is 14 amino acids. Germline-derived CDR1 and CDR2 are SGHTA and FQGTGA. With 3 bases removed from V and 2 bases from J, the gap between germline ends came to 9 bases. The CDR3 nucleotides are TGTGCCAGCAGCTTGGGGGACATCACAGATACGCAGTATTTT. As protein: CASSLGDITDTQYF.

This clone was observed a few times. The V call is TRBV6-1, the J call TRBJ2-5, with 7 nucleotides matching TRBD2. The CDR3 contains 14 residues. Germline loops: CDR1 MNHNS, CDR2 SASEGT. V shed 6 bases, J shed 6 bases, and the junction held 10 bases outside the gene matches. The CDR3 is CASRLAGPGKTQYF. CDR3 coding DNA: TGTGCCAGCAGATTAGCGGGCCCGGGGAAGACCCAGTACTTC.

This clone was recorded a few times. V gene TRBV14 combines with J gene TRBJ2-3; weak D call: TRBD1 (5 bases). Germline CDR1 SGHDN, CDR2 FVKESK. V was cut by 11 bases and J by 11 bases, with 14 bases left in between. This CDR3 spans 10 amino acids. CDR3 in DNA: TGTGCCCCGCAGGGCGTTGGGCAGTATTTT. Translating gives CAPQGVGQYF.

This clone was detected a few times. The chain combines TRBV9 with TRBJ2-6, with D uncertain. The germline V gene encodes CDR1 SGDLS and CDR2 YYNGEE. This CDR3 is built from 14 residues. V lost 3 bases and J 1 base, leaving 5 bases between the germline ends. The DNA of the CDR3 is TGTGCCAGCAGCGAGCGTTCTGGGGCCAACGTCCTGACTTTC. Its protein is CASSERSGANVLTF.

This clone was observed a handful of times. V gene TRBV4-3 combines with J gene TRBJ2-3; 8 nucleotides align to TRBD2. The CDR3 consists of 16 residues. J gave up 2 bases and V 4 bases, and 8 bases lay outside the gene matches. Germline CDR1 and CDR2: LGHNA and YSLEER. The CDR3 DNA follows: TGCGCCAGCAGCCCCGCAGCGGGAGTAACCACAGATACGCAGTATTTT. Its translation: CASSPAAGVTTDTQYF.

The CDR3 DNA sequence: TGTGCCAGCAGCATGGGACAGGGATATGGCTACACCTTC. Protein product: CASSMGQGYGYTF. The rearrangement joins TRBV11-2 to TRBJ1-2; TRBD1 aligns across 9 bases. CDR1 SGHAT and CDR2 FQNNGV come from the germline V gene. The CDR3 has 13 amino acids. With V trimmed by 5 bases and J by 5 bases, 3 bases remained unmatched.

The V gene is TRBV7-9, the J gene TRBJ2-5, with TRBD1 as a possible D gene (5 bases). V lost 1 base and J lost 5, with 11 bases in between. Germline CDR1 is SEHNR and CDR2 is FQNEAQ (reference sequence). This CDR3 is built from 14 residues. The CDR3 is CASSLVAGSETQYF. As DNA, the CDR3 is TGTGCCAGCAGCTTAGTCGCAGGGTCGGAGACCCAGTACTTC. The whole variable domain, remainder taken from reference TRBV7-9 and TRBJ2-5, is DTGVSQNPRHKITKRGQNVTFRCDPISEHNRLYWYRQTLGQGPEFLTYFQNEAQLEKSRLLSDRFSAERPKGSFSTLEIQRTEQGDSAMYLCASSLVAGSETQYFGPGTRLLVL.

V gene TRBV13 combines with J gene TRBJ1-2; perhaps TRBD1 as D (6 bases). This CDR3 comprises 14 residues. CDR1 and CDR2 from the germline V gene are PRHDT and FYEKMQ (reference sequence). Trimming cost V 4 bases and J 6 bases, with 15 bases left between them. The CDR3 bases are TGTGCCAGCAGCTCCCGGACAGAGTTGAATGGCTACACCTTC. Its translation: CASSSRTELNGYTF.

The chain recombines TRBV27 with TRBJ2-5, with 9 bases that match TRBD1. This CDR3 region has 15 residues. The V segment lost 3 bases and the J segment 4 bases; nucleotides outside the gene matches: 6. Germline V gene lookup returns CDR1 MNHEY and CDR2 SMNVEV (reference sequence). The CDR3 bases are TGTGCCAGCAGTTTCGGGACAGGGAGTGGAGAGACCCAGTACTTC. Its translation: CASSFGTGSGETQYF.

This clone has more than one count but fewer than ten. The chain combines TRBV28 with TRBJ1-2, with 11 bases identical to TRBD1. The ends lost 10 bases at V and 5 bases at J; junction bases unmatched: 9. Germline CDR1 and CDR2: MDHEN and SYDVKM. The CDR3 runs to 14 residues. The DNA of the CDR3 is TGTGCCACAGGACAGGGGGCGTTCCCATATGGCTACACCTTC. Translating gives CATGQGAFPYGYTF.

The table lists this clone with a few counts. The rearrangement joins TRBV6-5 to TRBJ1-4; D unclear. V was cut by 2 bases and J by 5 bases, with 9 bases left in between. Per germline, CDR1 MNHEY and CDR2 SVGAGI. This CDR3 is built from 14 residues. The CDR3 nucleotides are TGTGCCAGCAGTTACAGGTCTAGAAATGAAAAACTGTTTTTT. Amino acid sequence: CASSYRSRNEKLFF.

A few counts support this clone. This sample includes further DNA sequences coding for the same CDR3. The rearrangement uses TRBV4-2 and TRBJ2-3; 7 bases fit TRBD1. Trimming cost V 9 bases and J 0 bases; bases outside gene matches: 9. The CDR3 runs to 15 residues. Germline V gene data show CDR1 as LGHNA and CDR2 as YNFKEQ. The CDR3 region has the DNA TGTGCCAGTAGGGGAACAGGGGATAGCACAGATACGCAGTATTTT. Translation: CASRGTGDSTDTQYF.

The table lists this clone with a few counts. The J gene is TRBJ2-2, the V gene TRBV28; D might be TRBD2 (5 bases). The V gene lost 8 bases and the J gene lost 7 bases, with 11 bases spanning the gap. Germline V CDR1 and CDR2: MDHEN, SYDVKM. CDR3 length: 12 amino acids. The DNA for the CDR3 is TGTGCCAGCCTCCGGGGAAGCGGGGAGCTGTTTTTT. Translated, it gives CASLRGSGELFF.

This clone was picked up a small number of times. CDR3 amino acids: CASSHHSYYGYTF. DNA for the CDR3: TGCGCCAGCAGCCACCACAGCTACTATGGCTACACCTTC. The V call is TRBV4-3, the J call TRBJ1-2; no clear D. With 3 bases removed from V and 3 bases from J, the gap between germline ends came to 8 bases. The germline V gene has CDR1 LGHNA and CDR2 YSLEER. The CDR3 covers 13 residues.

The sample holds a few counts of this clone. The chain links TRBV5-1 to TRBJ2-1; D is unclear. V shed 4 bases and J shed 0 bases, with 11 bases lying between them. CDR1 SGHRS and CDR2 YFSETQ come from the germline V gene. This CDR3 has 15 amino acids. CDR3 sequence (DNA): TGCGCCAGCAGCCCGACTGTTATCTCCTACAATGAGCAGTTCTTC. This encodes CASSPTVISYNEQFF.

This clone was counted between two and nine times. The chain recombines TRBV6-1 with TRBJ1-4; D ambiguous. V was trimmed by 5 bases and J by 5 bases, leaving 15 bases between them. This CDR3 has 15 amino acids. Germline V lookup: CDR1 MNHNS, CDR2 SASEGT. CDR3 bases: TGTGCCAGCAGTATCCGCTGGGGAGGAAATGAAAAACTGTTTTTT. This codes for CASSIRWGGNEKLFF.

The chain recombines TRBV13 with TRBJ2-7; 14 bases align to TRBD2. The junction had 3 bases not matched to a gene; V was cut back by 5 bases and J by 3 bases. The CDR3 spans 15 residues. Germline CDR1 is PRHDT and CDR2 is FYEKMQ (reference sequence). The CDR3 DNA follows: TGTGCCAGCAGCCCGGGACTAGCGGGGGACTACGAGCAGTACTTC. This translates into CASSPGLAGDYEQYF.

J is TRBJ2-1 and V is TRBV7-2; 13 bases are a match to TRBD2. There are 14 residues in the CDR3. J gave up 8 bases and V 5 bases, and 3 bases lay outside the gene matches. Germline lookup yields CDR1 SGHTA and CDR2 FQGNSA. CDR3 sequence reads: CASSPGLAGYEQFF. For the CDR3, the DNA is TGTGCCAGCAGCCCGGGACTAGCGGGGTATGAGCAGTTCTTC.

The chain is built from TRBV7-9 and TRBJ1-2; tentatively, D is TRBD1 (5 bases). Germline CDR1 and CDR2: SEHNR and FQNEAQ (reference sequence). The CDR3 spans 13 residues. Trimming stripped 4 bases from V and 5 bases from J, with 11 bases between. As DNA, the CDR3 is TGTGCCAGCAGCTCGGGGGACCTTTATGGCTACACCTTC. Residues: CASSSGDLYGYTF.

This chain connects TRBV7-9 to TRBJ1-2; no reliable D call. The CDR3 is 13 residues long. With 4 bases removed from V and 4 bases from J, the gap between germline ends came to 10 bases. Germline V CDR1 and CDR2: SEHNR, FQNEAQ (reference sequence). The CDR3 region has the DNA TGTGCCAGCAGCTCAACAGCATCCTATGGCTACACCTTC. It encodes CASSSTASYGYTF.

This sequence joins TRBV9 and TRBJ2-5; 8 bases are shared with TRBD1. V was clipped by 0 bases and J by 3 bases; unmatched bases: 4. This CDR3 is 15 amino acids long. The germline gives CDR1 SGDLS, CDR2 YYNGEE. CDR3 nucleotides: TGTGCCAGCAGCGTAGCTCAGGGGGCAAAAGAGACCCAGTACTTC. Its protein is CASSVAQGAKETQYF.

This clone was found a few times. V gene TRBV7-8 combines with J gene TRBJ1-1, with a tentative D call TRBD1 (6 bases). CDR1 SGHVS and CDR2 FQNEAQ come from the germline V gene. V was trimmed by 5 bases and J by 3 bases, leaving 10 bases between them. CDR3 length equals 13 residues. The CDR3 loop is CASSRGGDTEAFF. CDR3 sequence (DNA): TGTGCCAGCAGCCGAGGGGGGGACACTGAAGCTTTCTTT.

The gene calls are TRBV6-5 and TRBJ1-2; 8 nucleotides align to TRBD1. The CDR3 sequence is 13 residues long. The germline gives CDR1 MNHEY, CDR2 SVGAGI. After removal of 4 bases from V and 5 bases from J, the junction contained 3 bases not matched to a gene. The CDR3 DNA sequence: TGTGCCAGCAGTTTGGACAGGGCTTATGGCTACACCTTC. This encodes CASSLDRAYGYTF.

This chain uses TRBV19 with TRBJ2-1; 13 bases fit TRBD2. V gave up 5 bases and J gave up 0 bases; unmatched junction bases: 4. The germline gives CDR1 LNHDA, CDR2 SQIVND (reference sequence). The CDR3 sequence is 17 residues long. CDR3 DNA sequence: TGTGCCAGTAGTGTGACTAGCGGGAGGTTCTCCTACAATGAGCAGTTCTTC. The encoded protein is CASSVTSGRFSYNEQFF. The entire variable domain, with the rest obtained from reference TRBV19 and TRBJ2-1, is as follows: DGGITQSPKYLFRKEGQNVTLSCEQNLNHDAMYWYRQDPGQGLRLIYYSQIVNDFQKGDIAEGYSVSREKKESFPLTVTSAQKNPTAFYLCASSVTSGRFSYNEQFFGPGTRLTVL.

The gene calls are TRBV6-5 and TRBJ2-1; 10 bases fit TRBD2. J was trimmed by 7 bases and V by 4 bases; bases with no gene match: 10. Germline lookup yields CDR1 MNHEY and CDR2 SVGAGI. This CDR3 is 16 amino acids long. CDR3: CASSSRLAGSMNEQFF. The DNA for the CDR3 is TGTGCCAGCAGTTCCAGACTAGCGGGCTCAATGAATGAGCAGTTCTTC.

In DNA form, the CDR3 reads TGCGCCAGCAGCTTGGACACAGGGGCCTATGGCTACACCTTC. Amino acids: CASSLDTGAYGYTF. The genes are TRBV5-1 and TRBJ1-2, with 7 nucleotides matching TRBD1. The CDR3 is made up of 14 amino acids. Germline V CDR1 and CDR2: SGHRS, YFSETQ. V lost 0 bases and J lost 4; bases outside the gene matches: 3.